The next 3 T cell receptor beta chains were all read from a single sample in a study of T cells in Graves' hyperthyroidism and ophthalmopathy. RNA transcripts yielded amplified TCR beta CDR3 regions. Initially, a first-round RT-PCR of the TCR CDR3 employed the HTBI primer set. Via MiXCR, TCRdb re-called the multiplex PCR reads, giving one row per CDR3 protein. The sample lists approximately 690,000 distinct CDR3 sequences, around 21% seen once, with about 35% in the top ten. Sequencing was performed on blood. These receptors all stem from a man aged 30-40 years with Graves' ophthalmopathy.

The rearrangement joins TRBV6-5 to TRBJ2-1, with TRBD1 matching over 9 bases. The germline V gene has CDR1 MNHEY and CDR2 SVGAGI. Trimming at V came to 2 bases and at J to 2 bases, leaving 1 base not matched to a gene. The CDR3 spans 15 residues. This CDR3 reads CASSYGTGPYNEQFF. The CDR3 DNA is TGTGCCAGCAGTTACGGGACAGGGCCCTACAATGAGCAGTTCTTC.

The chain is built from TRBV5-1 and TRBJ2-1; 8 bases fit TRBD2. V gave up 2 bases and J gave up 4 bases; unmatched junction bases: 8. Germline-derived CDR1 and CDR2 are SGHRS and YFSETQ. The CDR3 totals 16 residues. CDR3 protein: CASSLDSGRVYNEQFF. The CDR3 bases are TGCGCCAGCAGCTTAGACAGCGGGAGAGTTTACAATGAGCAGTTCTTC.

This sequence joins TRBV14 and TRBJ2-1, with unresolved D. The CDR3 extends over 15 amino acids. Between the trimmed V and J ends, which lost 5 bases and 0 bases, there was a span of 11 bases. Per the germline V gene, CDR1 is SGHDN and CDR2 is FVKESK. The CDR3 bases are TGTGCCAGCAGCACCCCTGGCGGCTCCTACAATGAGCAGTTCTTC. The encoded protein is CASSTPGGSYNEQFF.